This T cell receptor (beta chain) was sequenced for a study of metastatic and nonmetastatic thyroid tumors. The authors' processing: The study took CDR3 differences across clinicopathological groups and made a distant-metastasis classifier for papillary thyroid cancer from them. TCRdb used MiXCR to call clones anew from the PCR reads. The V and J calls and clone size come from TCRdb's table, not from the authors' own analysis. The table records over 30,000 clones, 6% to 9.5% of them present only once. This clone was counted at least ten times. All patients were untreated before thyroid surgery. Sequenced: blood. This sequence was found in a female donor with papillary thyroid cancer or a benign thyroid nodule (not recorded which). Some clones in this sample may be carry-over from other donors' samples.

The CDR3 reads CSAGGTGGTTGELFF. In DNA form, the CDR3 reads TGCAGTGCTGGAGGGACAGGGGGTACAACCGGGGAGCTGTTTTTT. The chain uses TRBV20-1 and TRBJ2-2; 11 nucleotides align to TRBD1. Germline CDR1 is DFQATT and CDR2 is SNEGSKA (reference sequence). There are 15 residues in the CDR3. With 5 bases clipped from V and 5 bases from J, the junction kept 7 bases outside the gene matches.